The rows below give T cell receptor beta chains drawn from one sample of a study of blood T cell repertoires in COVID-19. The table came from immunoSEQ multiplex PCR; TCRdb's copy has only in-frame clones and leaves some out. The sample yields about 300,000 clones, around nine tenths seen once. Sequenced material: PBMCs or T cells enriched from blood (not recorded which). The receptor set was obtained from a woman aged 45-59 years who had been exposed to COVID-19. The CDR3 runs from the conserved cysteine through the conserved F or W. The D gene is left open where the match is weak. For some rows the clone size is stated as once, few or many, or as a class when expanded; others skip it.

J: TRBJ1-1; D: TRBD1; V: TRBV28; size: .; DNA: TGTGCCAGCAGTCTACCGGGACAGGGAACTGAAGCTTTCTTT; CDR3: CASSLPGQGTEAFF
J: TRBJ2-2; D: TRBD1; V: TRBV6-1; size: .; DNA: TGTGCCAGCAGTGAATTAAGACAGGGTACCGGGGAGCTGTTTTTT; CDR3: CASSELRQGTGELFF
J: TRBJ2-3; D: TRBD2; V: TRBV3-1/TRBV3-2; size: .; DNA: TGTGCCAGCAGCCAAGATACCCGGACTAGCGGGGGGGATACGCAGTATTTT; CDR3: CASSQDTRTSGGDTQYF
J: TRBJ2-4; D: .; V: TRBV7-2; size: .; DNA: TGTGCCAGCAAAGGGGGGGGATCAGTAAACATTCAGTACTTC; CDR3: CASKGGGSVNIQYF
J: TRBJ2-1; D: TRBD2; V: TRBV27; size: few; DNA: TGTGCCAGCAGCCCCGGGACTAGCGGATACAATGAGCAGTTCTTC; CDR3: CASSPGTSGYNEQFF
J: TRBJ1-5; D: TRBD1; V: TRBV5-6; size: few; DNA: TGTGCCAGCAGCTTGTCGGACAGGGCCCTCAATCAGCCCCAGCATTTT; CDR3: CASSLSDRALNQPQHF
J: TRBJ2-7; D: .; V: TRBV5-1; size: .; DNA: TGCGCCAGCTGCCCGGGTGTTTCCTACGAGCAGTACTTC; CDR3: CASCPGVSYEQYF
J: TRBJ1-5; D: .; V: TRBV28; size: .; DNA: TGTGCCAGCAGCTCCCCCGGGAATCAGCCCCAGCATTTT; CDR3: CASSSPGNQPQHF
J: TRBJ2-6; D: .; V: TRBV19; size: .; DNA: TGTGCCAGTAGTATTTGGAGGAACCCCTCTGGGGCCAACGTCCTGACTTTC; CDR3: CASSIWRNPSGANVLTF
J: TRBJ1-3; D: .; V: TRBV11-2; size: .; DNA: TGTGCCAGCAGCTTAGGGGGGGGCTCTGGAAACACCATATATTTT; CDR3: CASSLGGGSGNTIYF
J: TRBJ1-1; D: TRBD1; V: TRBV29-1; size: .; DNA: TGCAGCGTGAGTACAGGGGGCTTCACTGAAGCTTTCTTT; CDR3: CSVSTGGFTEAFF
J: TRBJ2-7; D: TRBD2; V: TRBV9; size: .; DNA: TGTGCCAGCAGCGTAGCCAGCGGGACTTCCTACGAGCAGTACTTC; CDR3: CASSVASGTSYEQYF
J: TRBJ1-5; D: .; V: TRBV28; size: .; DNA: TGTGCCAGCAGTTTGTCGGTGCGAAATCAGCCCCAGCATTTT; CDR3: CASSLSVRNQPQHF
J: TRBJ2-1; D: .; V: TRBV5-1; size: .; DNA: TGCGCCAGCAGTAAGCGGAGCTCCTACAATGAGCAGTTCTTC; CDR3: CASSKRSSYNEQFF
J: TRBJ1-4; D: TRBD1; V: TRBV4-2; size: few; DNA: TGTGCCAGCAGCGTTACGGGACAGGGATTGGAAAAACTGTTTTTT; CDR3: CASSVTGQGLEKLFF
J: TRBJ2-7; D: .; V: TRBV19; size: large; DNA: TGTGCCAGTAGTACCTCGGGGTGGAGATACTACGAGCAGTACTTC; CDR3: CASSTSGWRYYEQYF
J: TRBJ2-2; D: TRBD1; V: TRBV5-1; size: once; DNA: TGCGCCAGCAGCTCGACAGGGGGCGTTAGGACCGGGGAGCTGTTTTTT; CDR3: CASSSTGGVRTGELFF
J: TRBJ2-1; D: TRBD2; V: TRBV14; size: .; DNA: TGTGCCAGCAGCCCGACAGCGGGGCCCCGTCAGTTCTTC; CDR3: CASSPTAGPRQFF
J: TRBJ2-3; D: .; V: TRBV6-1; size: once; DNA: TGTGCCAGCAGTGAAAGAAGACTAGGCACAGATACGCAGTATTTT; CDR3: CASSERRLGTDTQYF
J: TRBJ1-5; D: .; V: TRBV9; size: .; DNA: TGTGCCAGCAGCGTAGGATCGGGGGGAGGGAGCCAGCCCCAGCATTTT; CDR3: CASSVGSGGGSQPQHF
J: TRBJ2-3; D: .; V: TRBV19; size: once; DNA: TGTGCCAGTAGTATATCCTATAGCACAGATACGCAGTATTTT; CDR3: CASSISYSTDTQYF
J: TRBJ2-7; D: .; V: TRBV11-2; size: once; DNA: TGTGCCAGCAGCTTAATGGACACAGGGAACGAGCAGTACTTC; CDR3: CASSLMDTGNEQYF
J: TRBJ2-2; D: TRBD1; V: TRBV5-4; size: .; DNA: TGTGCCAGCAGCTCAACGGACAGGGGGCGAGGCGGGGAGCTGTTTTTT; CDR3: CASSSTDRGRGGELFF
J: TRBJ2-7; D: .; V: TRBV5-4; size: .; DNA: TGTGCCAGCAGCTTTCCCAGGGGAGACGAGCAGTACTTC; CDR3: CASSFPRGDEQYF
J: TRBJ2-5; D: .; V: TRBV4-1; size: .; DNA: TGCGCCAGCAGCCAGGAGACAGGCGTCACCCAGTACTTC; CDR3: CASSQETGVTQYF
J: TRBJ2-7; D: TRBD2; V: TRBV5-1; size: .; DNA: TGCGCCAGCAGCTTGGATGGGGGGGTCAGCTCCTACGAGCAGTACTTC; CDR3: CASSLDGGVSSYEQYF
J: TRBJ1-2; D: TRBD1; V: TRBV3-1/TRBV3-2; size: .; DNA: TGTGCCAGCAGCCCGGGACAGGGGGCCGGTGGCTACACCTTC; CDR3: CASSPGQGAGGYTF
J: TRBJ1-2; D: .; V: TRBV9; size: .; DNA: TGTGCCAGCAGCGTCACAGGGCTTGGCTACACCTTC; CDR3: CASSVTGLGYTF